The sample holds one count of the clone carrying this TCR beta chain. These data are taken from a study of blood T cell repertoires in COVID-19. About the study: Collection of acute and convalescent COVID-19 samples took place in the United States, Italy and Spain. Nucleic acid was either cDNA or gDNA, and it came from T cells, B-cell-depleted T cells, or PBMCs.

The CDR3 has 14 amino acids. V shed 4 bases, J shed 2 bases, and the junction held 2 bases outside the gene matches. The germline V gene encodes CDR1 PRHDT and CDR2 FYEKMQ (reference sequence). In the source study's methods: Amplification from reference gene primers served as the basis for estimated nucleated cell counts. Profiled with immunoSEQ multiplex PCR; TCRdb holds only in-frame clones, not every one. That table supplies the V and J calls and clone size; D and trimming were determined from the DNA. The table shows nearly 55,000 clones, with about 86% occurring only once. This chain links TRBV13 with TRBJ1-2; 9 bases align to TRBD1. The sequence came from a man between 70 and 80 years old with active COVID-19. The sample taken for sequencing was peripheral blood. CDR3 nucleotides: TGTGCCAGCAGCTGGGACAGGGTGAACTATGGCTACACCTTC. Protein sequence: CASSWDRVNYGYTF.